A selection of T cell receptor beta chains follows, all from one sample in a study of cytomegalovirus exposure and HLA in healthy donors. Data came from immunoSEQ multiplex PCR; TCRdb stores just in-frame clones and leaves some out. Of under 130,000 clones in the sample, 83% are singletons; the top ten hold about 6.3%. The sequenced sample was PBMCs. These receptors originate from a man aged 18 to 29 in good health and CMV-seronegative. The CDR3 runs from the conserved cysteine through the conserved F or W. D genes are given only for firm matches. Size values are once, few and many counts, or a class for expanded clones, and some rows have none.

d_gene	v_gene	abundance	j_gene	CDR3aa	CDR3nt
TRBD1	TRBV5-1	.	TRBJ2-5	CASSRDRGVLETQYF	TGCGCCAGCAGCCGAGACAGGGGAGTCCTGGAGACCCAGTACTTC
.	TRBV10-2	.	TRBJ1-2	CASNSGARRYGYTF	TGCGCCAGCAATTCAGGGGCTCGACGTTATGGCTACACCTTC
TRBD1	TRBV4-1	.	TRBJ1-2	CASSQSLTGSYGYTF	TGCGCCAGCAGCCAGAGCCTGACAGGGAGCTATGGCTACACCTTC
TRBD2	TRBV30	.	TRBJ2-7	CAWGWGTSGEQYF	TGTGCCTGGGGTTGGGGGACTAGCGGCGAGCAGTACTTC
TRBD2	TRBV4-3	once	TRBJ2-7	CASSQDTSGSYEQYF	TGCGCCAGCAGCCAAGATACTAGCGGGAGCTACGAGCAGTACTTC
.	TRBV5-1	.	TRBJ1-1	CASSLVAGGTEAFF	TGCGCCAGCAGCTTGGTGGCAGGTGGGACTGAAGCTTTCTTT
TRBD1	TRBV19	.	TRBJ1-5	CASAGQTGGYNQPQHF	TGTGCCAGTGCCGGACAGACAGGGGGTTACAATCAGCCCCAGCATTTT
.	TRBV29-1	.	TRBJ1-2	CSVEEGWSYTF	TGCAGCGTTGAGGAGGGGTGGAGCTACACCTTC
.	TRBV25-1	.	TRBJ2-7	CASSELEYQQATYEQYF	TGTGCCAGCAGTGAATTGGAGTACCAACAGGCCACTTACGAGCAGTACTTC
TRBD1	TRBV5-1	.	TRBJ2-7	CASSPQGAPHEQYF	TGCGCCAGCAGCCCCCAGGGGGCGCCCCACGAGCAGTACTTC
.	TRBV7-6	.	TRBJ2-1	CASSLESGDYNEQFF	TGTGCCAGCAGCTTAGAGTCGGGGGATTACAATGAGCAGTTCTTC
.	TRBV6-1	.	TRBJ1-2	CASSGRRDRPTHYGYTF	TGTGCCAGCAGTGGACGAAGAGACAGACCTACGCACTATGGCTACACCTTC
.	TRBV9	.	TRBJ2-2	CASSVGWRDTGELFF	TGTGCCAGCAGCGTAGGCTGGCGGGACACCGGGGAGCTGTTTTTT
TRBD1	TRBV29-1	.	TRBJ2-7	CSARLGQGDYEQYF	TGCAGCGCCCGGCTTGGACAGGGAGACTACGAGCAGTACTTC
.	TRBV7-9	.	TRBJ1-1	CASSLAALDLPEAFF	TGTGCCAGCAGCTTAGCCGCCTTAGACCTCCCGGAGGCTTTCTTT
TRBD2	TRBV7-2	.	TRBJ2-4	CASSSPPAGGNIQYF	TGTGCCAGCAGCTCCCCTCCAGCGGGAGGAAACATTCAGTACTTC
.	TRBV5-5	.	TRBJ2-7	CASSLIRENYYEQYF	TGTGCCAGCAGCTTGATCCGGGAAAACTACTACGAGCAGTACTTC
.	TRBV18	once	TRBJ1-5	CASSPGAGGQPQHF	TGTGCCAGCTCACCAGGGGCCGGCGGTCAGCCCCAGCATTTT
TRBD2	TRBV6-1	.	TRBJ2-7	CASNVAGVPEQYF	TGTGCCAGCAACGTAGCGGGAGTTCCCGAGCAGTACTTC
TRBD2	TRBV9	.	TRBJ2-2	CASSYSGSSAGELFF	TGTGCCAGCAGCTATAGCGGGAGTAGCGCCGGGGAGCTGTTTTTT
.	TRBV29-1	.	TRBJ1-1	CSGRGIWNTEAFF	TGCAGCGGTAGGGGGATCTGGAACACTGAAGCTTTCTTT
.	TRBV28	.	TRBJ2-3	CASGGETISTDTQYF	TGTGCCTCAGGCGGGGAAACCATTAGCACAGATACGCAGTATTTT
TRBD2	TRBV10-1	.	TRBJ2-3	CASPPWFLPGLESTDTQYF	TGCGCCAGCCCGCCGTGGTTTCTACCGGGACTAGAAAGCACAGATACGCAGTATTTT
.	TRBV7-2	.	TRBJ2-1	CASSPPGSGYNEQFF	TGTGCCAGCAGCCCCCCCGGGAGCGGATACAATGAGCAGTTCTTC
TRBD1	TRBV23-1	.	TRBJ2-1	CASSWAGGSEQFF	TGCGCCAGCAGCTGGGCAGGGGGCAGCGAGCAGTTCTTC
.	TRBV9	.	TRBJ2-7	CASSVGPGDTYEQYF	TGTGCCAGCAGCGTAGGTCCGGGGGATACCTACGAGCAGTACTTC
TRBD2	TRBV6-6	.	TRBJ2-7	CASSYSSGSTYEQYF	TGTGCCAGCAGTTATTCTAGCGGGAGTACCTACGAGCAGTACTTC
.	TRBV6-1	.	TRBJ1-2	CASIPGRGYGYTF	TGTGCCAGCATCCCGGGCAGGGGCTATGGCTACACCTTC
.	TRBV6-6	few	TRBJ1-2	CASSPGSNYGYTF	TGTGCCAGCAGTCCGGGATCCAACTATGGCTACACCTTC
TRBD2	TRBV6-5	.	TRBJ2-7	CASSLTEREEQYF	TGTGCCAGCAGTTTGACAGAGCGGGAGGAGCAGTACTTC
TRBD1	TRBV5-6	.	TRBJ2-3	CASSLEFGQGSTDTQYF	TGTGCCAGCAGCTTGGAATTTGGACAGGGGAGCACAGATACGCAGTATTTT
TRBD1	TRBV11-2	.	TRBJ2-7	CASSSGQGKYEQYF	TGTGCCAGCAGCTCCGGACAGGGGAAGTACGAGCAGTACTTC
TRBD2	TRBV9	.	TRBJ2-2	CASSARPGLADFGTGELFF	TGTGCCAGCAGCGCCCGTCCTGGACTAGCTGATTTCGGCACCGGGGAGCTGTTTTTT
.	TRBV7-9	.	TRBJ2-7	CASSLATGIYEQYF	TGTGCCAGCAGCTTAGCCACAGGGATCTACGAGCAGTACTTC
TRBD2	TRBV25-1	.	TRBJ2-2	CASTGTSPGGELFF	TGTGCCAGTACCGGGACTAGCCCCGGCGGGGAGCTGTTTTTT
TRBD1	TRBV27	.	TRBJ2-4	CASSSDRESLAKNIQYF	TGTGCCAGCAGTTCGGACAGGGAGAGTCTAGCCAAAAACATTCAGTACTTC
TRBD2	TRBV7-2	.	TRBJ2-1	CASSLMTSGSGEQFF	TGTGCCAGCAGCTTGATGACTAGCGGGAGCGGTGAGCAGTTCTTC
TRBD1	TRBV4-3	.	TRBJ1-6	CASSQDWGQGRNSPLHF	TGCGCCAGCAGCCAAGATTGGGGACAGGGTAGGAATTCACCCCTCCACTTT
TRBD1	TRBV30	.	TRBJ2-3	CAWAPGQGSADTQYF	TGTGCCTGGGCCCCGGGACAGGGGAGTGCAGATACGCAGTATTTT
.	TRBV19	medium-sized	TRBJ2-1	CASSMTIYNEQFF	TGTGCCAGTAGTATGACAATCTACAATGAGCAGTTCTTC
.	TRBV21-1	.	TRBJ2-6	CASSRTGGSGANVLTF	TGTGCCAGCAGCAGAACAGGGGGCTCTGGGGCCAACGTCCTGACTTTC
TRBD2	TRBV28	few	TRBJ2-7	CASSQLAGSYEQYF	TGTGCCAGCAGTCAATTAGCGGGATCCTACGAGCAGTACTTC
.	TRBV11-2	.	TRBJ2-7	CASSFAGTYEQYF	TGTGCCAGCAGCTTCGCAGGTACCTACGAGCAGTACTTC